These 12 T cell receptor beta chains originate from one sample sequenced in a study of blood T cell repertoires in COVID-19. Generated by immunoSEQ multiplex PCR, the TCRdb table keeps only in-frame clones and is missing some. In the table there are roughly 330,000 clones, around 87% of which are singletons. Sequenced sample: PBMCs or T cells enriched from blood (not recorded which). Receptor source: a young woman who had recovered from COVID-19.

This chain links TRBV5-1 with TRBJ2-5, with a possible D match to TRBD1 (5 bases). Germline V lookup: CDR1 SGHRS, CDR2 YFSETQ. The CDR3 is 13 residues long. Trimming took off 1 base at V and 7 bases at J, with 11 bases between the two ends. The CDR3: CASSLPSQGTQYF. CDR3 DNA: TGCGCCAGCAGCTTGCCCTCGCAGGGGACCCAGTACTTC.

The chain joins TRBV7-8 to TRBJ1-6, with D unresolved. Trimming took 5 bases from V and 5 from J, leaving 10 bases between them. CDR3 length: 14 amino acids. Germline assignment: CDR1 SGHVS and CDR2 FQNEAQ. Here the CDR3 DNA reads TGTGCCAGCAGCCCGTTTGGAGATAATTCACCCCTCCACTTT. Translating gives CASSPFGDNSPLHF.

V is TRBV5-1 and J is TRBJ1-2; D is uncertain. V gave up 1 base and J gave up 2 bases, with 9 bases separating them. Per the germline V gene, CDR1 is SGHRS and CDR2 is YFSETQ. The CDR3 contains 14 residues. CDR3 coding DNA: TGCGCCAGCAGCTTGACGGCGGAGAACTATGGCTACACCTTC. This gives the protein CASSLTAENYGYTF.

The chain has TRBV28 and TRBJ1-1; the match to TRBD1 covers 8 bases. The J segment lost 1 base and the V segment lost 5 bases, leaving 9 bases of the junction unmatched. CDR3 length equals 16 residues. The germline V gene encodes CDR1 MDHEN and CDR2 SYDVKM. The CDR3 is CASSPLRGQANTEAFF. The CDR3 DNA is TGTGCCAGCAGTCCCCTTAGGGGACAGGCGAACACTGAAGCTTTCTTT.

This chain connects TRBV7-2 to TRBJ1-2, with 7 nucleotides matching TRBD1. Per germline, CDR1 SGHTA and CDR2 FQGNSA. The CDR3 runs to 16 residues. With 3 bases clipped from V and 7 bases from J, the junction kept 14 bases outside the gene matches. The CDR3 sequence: CASSLYGTVSGGGYTF. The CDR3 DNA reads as TGTGCCAGCAGCTTGTATGGGACAGTATCAGGGGGTGGCTACACCTTC.

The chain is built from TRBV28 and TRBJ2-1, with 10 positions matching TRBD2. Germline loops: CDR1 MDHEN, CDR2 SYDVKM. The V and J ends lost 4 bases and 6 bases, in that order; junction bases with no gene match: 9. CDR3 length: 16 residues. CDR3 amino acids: CASSWGASGGGNEQFF. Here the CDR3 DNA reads TGTGCCAGCAGTTGGGGAGCTAGCGGGGGCGGCAATGAGCAGTTCTTC.

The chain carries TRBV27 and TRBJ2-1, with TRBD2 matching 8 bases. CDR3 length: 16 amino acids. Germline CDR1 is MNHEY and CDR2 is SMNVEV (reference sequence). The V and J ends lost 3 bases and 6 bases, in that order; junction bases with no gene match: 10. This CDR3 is CASSLASGGPFNEQFF. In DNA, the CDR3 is TGTGCCAGCAGTTTGGCAAGCGGGGGTCCTTTCAATGAGCAGTTCTTC.

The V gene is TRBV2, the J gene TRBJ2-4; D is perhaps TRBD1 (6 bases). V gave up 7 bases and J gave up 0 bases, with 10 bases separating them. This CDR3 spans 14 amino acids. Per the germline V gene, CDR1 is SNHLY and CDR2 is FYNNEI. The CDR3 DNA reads TGTGCCAGCAATAGGGGGTTAGCCAAAAACATTCAGTACTTC. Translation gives CASNRGLAKNIQYF.

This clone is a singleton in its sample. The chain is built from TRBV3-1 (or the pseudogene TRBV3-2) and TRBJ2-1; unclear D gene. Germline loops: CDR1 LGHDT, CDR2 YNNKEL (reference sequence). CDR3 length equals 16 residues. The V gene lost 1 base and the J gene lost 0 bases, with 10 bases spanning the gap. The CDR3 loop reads CASSQGRASSYNEQFF. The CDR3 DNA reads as TGTGCCAGCAGCCAAGGACGAGCGAGCTCCTACAATGAGCAGTTCTTC.

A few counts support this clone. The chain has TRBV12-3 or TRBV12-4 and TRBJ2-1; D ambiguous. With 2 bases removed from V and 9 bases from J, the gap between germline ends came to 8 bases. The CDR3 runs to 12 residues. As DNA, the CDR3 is TGTGCCAGCAGTTTAAACGGTGGTGAGCAGTTCTTC. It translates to CASSLNGGEQFF.

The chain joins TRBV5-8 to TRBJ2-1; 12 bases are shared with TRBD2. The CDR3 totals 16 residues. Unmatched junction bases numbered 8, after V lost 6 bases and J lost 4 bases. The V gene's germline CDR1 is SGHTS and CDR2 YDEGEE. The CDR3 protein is CASTTPGLAGYNEQFF. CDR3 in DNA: TGTGCCAGCACCACTCCCGGACTAGCGGGGTACAATGAGCAGTTCTTC.

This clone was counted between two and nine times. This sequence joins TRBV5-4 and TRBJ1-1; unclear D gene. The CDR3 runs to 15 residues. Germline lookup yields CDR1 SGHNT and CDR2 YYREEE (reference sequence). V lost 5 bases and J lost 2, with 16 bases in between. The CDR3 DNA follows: TGTGCCAGCAGGAACCAATGGGGAGCAAACACTGAAGCTTTCTTT. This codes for CASRNQWGANTEAFF.